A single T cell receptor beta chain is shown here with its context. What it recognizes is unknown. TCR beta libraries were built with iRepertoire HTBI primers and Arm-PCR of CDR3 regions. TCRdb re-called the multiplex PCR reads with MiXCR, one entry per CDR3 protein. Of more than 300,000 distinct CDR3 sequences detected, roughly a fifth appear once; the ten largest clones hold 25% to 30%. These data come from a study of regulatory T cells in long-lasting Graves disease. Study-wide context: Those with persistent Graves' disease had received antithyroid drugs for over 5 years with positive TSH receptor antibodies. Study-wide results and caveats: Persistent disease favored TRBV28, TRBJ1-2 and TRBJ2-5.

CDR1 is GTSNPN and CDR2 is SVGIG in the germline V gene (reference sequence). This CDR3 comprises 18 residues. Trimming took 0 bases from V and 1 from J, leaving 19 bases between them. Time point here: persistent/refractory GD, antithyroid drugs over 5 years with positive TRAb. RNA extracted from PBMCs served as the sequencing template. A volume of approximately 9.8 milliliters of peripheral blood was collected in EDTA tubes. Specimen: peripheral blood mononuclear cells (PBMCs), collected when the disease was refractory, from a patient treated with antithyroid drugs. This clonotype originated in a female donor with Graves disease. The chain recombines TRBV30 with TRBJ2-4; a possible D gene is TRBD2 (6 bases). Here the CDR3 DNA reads TGTGCCTGGAGTGTACATCCTGGGACTCCGTGGGCCAAAAACATTCAGTACTTC. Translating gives CAWSVHPGTPWAKNIQYF.